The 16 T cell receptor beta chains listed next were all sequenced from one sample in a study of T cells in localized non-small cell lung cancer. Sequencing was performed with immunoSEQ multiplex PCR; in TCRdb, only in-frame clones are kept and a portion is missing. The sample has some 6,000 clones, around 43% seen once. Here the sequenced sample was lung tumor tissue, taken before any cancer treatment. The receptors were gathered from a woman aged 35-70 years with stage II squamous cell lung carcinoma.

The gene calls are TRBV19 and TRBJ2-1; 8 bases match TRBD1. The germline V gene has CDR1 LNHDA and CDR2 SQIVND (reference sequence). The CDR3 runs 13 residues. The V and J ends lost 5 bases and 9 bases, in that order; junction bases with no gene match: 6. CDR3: CASSRTGLGEQFF. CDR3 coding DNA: TGTGCCAGTAGTCGGACAGGGTTGGGTGAGCAGTTCTTC.

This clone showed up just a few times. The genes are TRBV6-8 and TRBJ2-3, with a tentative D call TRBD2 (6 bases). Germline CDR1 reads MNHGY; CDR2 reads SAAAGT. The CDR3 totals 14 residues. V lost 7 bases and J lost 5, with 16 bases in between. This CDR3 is CASNLVGGRDTQYF. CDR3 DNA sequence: TGTGCCAGCAATTTAGTCGGGGGTAGAGATACGCAGTATTTT.

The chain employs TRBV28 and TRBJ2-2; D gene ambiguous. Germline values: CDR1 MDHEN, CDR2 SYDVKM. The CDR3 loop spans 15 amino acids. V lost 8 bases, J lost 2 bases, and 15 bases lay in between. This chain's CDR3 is CASVGPRANTGELFF. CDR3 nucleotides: TGTGCCAGCGTCGGACCCCGGGCAAACACCGGGGAGCTGTTTTTT.

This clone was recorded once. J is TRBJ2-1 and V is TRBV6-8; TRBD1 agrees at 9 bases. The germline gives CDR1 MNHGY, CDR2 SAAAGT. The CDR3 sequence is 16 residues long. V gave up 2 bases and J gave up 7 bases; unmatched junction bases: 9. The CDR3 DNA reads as TGTGCCAGCAGTTACCCCGGACAGGGGAGAGGGAATGAGCAGTTCTTC. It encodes CASSYPGQGRGNEQFF.

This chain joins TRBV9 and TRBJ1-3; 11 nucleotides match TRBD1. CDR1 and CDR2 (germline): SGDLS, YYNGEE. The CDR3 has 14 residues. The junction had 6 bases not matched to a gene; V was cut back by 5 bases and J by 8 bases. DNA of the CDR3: TGTGCCAGCAGAGCCGGGACAGGGGGACACACCATATATTTT. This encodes CASRAGTGGHTIYF.

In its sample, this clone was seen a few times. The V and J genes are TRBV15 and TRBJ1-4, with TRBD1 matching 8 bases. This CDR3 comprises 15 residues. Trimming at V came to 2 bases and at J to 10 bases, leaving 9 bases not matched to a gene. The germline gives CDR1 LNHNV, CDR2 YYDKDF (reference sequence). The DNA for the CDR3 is TGTGCCACCAGCAGACCTGGACAGGGTAGAGGAAAACTGTTTTTT. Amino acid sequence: CATSRPGQGRGKLFF.

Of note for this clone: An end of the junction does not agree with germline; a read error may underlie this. Here the CDR3 reads CANSPPMADTQYF. CDR3 in DNA: TGTGCCAACTCACCACCGATGGCGGATACGCAGTATTTT. J is TRBJ2-3 and V is TRBV18; D remains ambiguous. The CDR3 is 13 amino acids. Germline V gene data show CDR1 as KGHSH and CDR2 as LQKENI.

The CDR3 DNA sequence: TGTGCCAGCGGAAACGGGGGTTCTGGAAACACCATATATTTT. Its translation: CASGNGGSGNTIYF. The chain employs TRBV28 and TRBJ1-3, with a weak D call TRBD1 (5 bases). Deletions cut 8 bases from V and 1 base from J, with 12 bases between. Germline V lookup: CDR1 MDHEN, CDR2 SYDVKM. The CDR3 spans 14 residues.

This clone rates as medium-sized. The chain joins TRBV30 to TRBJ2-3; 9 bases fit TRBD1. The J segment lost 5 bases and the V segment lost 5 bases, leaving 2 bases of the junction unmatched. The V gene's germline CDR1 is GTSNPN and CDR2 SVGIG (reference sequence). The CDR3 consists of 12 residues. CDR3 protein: CAWRGQGDTQYF. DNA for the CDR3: TGTGCCTGGCGGGGACAGGGAGATACGCAGTATTTT.

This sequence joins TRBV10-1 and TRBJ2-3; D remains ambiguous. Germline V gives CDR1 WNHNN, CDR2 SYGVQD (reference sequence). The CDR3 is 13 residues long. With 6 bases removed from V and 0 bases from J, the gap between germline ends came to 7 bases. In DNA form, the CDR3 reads TGCGCCAGCAGCGGCGGAAGCACAGATACGCAGTATTTT. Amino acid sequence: CASSGGSTDTQYF.

CDR3 nucleotide sequence: TGTGCCAGCAAAAAGACAGGGATGAACACTGAAGCTTTCTTT. The encoded protein is CASKKTGMNTEAFF. This sequence joins TRBV6-9 and TRBJ1-1; 7 nucleotides match TRBD1. V lost 7 bases to trimming and J lost 0 bases; unmatched junction nucleotides: 5. CDR3 length: 14 residues. Germline values: CDR1 MNHGY, CDR2 SVAAGI.

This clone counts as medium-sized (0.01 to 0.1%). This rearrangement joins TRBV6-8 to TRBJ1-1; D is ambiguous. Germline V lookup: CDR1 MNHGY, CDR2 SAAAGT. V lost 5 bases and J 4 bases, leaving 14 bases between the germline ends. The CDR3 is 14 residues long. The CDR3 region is CASSGWVKSTEAFF. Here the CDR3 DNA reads TGTGCCAGCAGTGGGTGGGTTAAGAGCACTGAAGCTTTCTTT.

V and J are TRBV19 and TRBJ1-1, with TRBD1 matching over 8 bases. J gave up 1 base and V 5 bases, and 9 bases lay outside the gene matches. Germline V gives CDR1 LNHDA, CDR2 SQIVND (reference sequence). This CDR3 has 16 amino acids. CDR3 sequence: CASSFFGTGPNTEAFF. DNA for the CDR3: TGTGCCAGTAGTTTCTTTGGGACAGGTCCGAACACTGAAGCTTTCTTT.

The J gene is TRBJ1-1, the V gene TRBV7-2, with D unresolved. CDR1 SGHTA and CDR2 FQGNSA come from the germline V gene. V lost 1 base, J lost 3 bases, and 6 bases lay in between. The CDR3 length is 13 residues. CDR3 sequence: CASSLVPYTEAFF. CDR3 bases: TGTGCCAGCAGCTTAGTCCCCTACACTGAAGCTTTCTTT.

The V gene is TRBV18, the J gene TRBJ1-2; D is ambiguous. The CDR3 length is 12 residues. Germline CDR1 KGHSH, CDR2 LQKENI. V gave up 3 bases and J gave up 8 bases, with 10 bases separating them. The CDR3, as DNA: TGTGCCAGCTCACCGATCGACGGAGGCTACACCTTC. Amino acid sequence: CASSPIDGGYTF.

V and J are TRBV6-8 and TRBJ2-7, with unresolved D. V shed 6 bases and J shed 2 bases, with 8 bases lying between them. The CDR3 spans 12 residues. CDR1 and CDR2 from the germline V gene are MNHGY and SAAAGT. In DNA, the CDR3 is TGTGCCAGCAGGAGATCGCCCTACGAGCAGTACTTC. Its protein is CASRRSPYEQYF.